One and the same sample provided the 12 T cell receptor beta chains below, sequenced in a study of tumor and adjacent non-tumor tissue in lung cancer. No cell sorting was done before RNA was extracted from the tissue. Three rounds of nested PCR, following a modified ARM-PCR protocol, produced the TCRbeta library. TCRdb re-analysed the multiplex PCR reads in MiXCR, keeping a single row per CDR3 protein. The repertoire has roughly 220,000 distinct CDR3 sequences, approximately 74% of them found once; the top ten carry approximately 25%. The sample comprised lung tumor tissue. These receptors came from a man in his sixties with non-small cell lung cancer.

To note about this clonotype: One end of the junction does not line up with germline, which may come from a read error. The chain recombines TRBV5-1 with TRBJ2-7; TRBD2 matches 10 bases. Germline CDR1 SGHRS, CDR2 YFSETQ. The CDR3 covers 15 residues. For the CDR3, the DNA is TGCGCTAGCAGCCTCGGACTAGCGGCCACCTACGAGCAGTACTTC. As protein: CASSLGLAATYEQYF.

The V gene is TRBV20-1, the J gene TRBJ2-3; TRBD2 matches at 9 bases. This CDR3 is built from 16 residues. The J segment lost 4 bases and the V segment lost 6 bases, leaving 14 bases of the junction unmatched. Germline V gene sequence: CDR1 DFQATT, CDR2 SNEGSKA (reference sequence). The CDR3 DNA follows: TGCAGTGCCCGCCCCAATAGCGGGAGTCCGGCAGATACGCAGTATTTT. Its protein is CSARPNSGSPADTQYF.

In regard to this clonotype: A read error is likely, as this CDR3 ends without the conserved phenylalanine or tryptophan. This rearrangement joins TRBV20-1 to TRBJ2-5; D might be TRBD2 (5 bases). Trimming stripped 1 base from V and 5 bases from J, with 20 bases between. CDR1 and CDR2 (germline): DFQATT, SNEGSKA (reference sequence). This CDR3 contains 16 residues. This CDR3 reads CSARGQAYGEKETQYL. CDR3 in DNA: TGCAGTGCTAGAGGTCAGGCCTACGGGGAAAAGGAGACCCAGTACTTA.

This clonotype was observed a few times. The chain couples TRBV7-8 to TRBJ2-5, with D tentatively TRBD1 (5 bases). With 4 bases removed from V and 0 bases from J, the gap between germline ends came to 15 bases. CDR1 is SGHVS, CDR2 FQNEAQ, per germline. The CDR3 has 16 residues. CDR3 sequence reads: CASSSGPQGYQETQYF. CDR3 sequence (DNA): TGTGCCAGCAGCTCAGGACCCCAGGGTTACCAAGAGACCCAGTACTTC.

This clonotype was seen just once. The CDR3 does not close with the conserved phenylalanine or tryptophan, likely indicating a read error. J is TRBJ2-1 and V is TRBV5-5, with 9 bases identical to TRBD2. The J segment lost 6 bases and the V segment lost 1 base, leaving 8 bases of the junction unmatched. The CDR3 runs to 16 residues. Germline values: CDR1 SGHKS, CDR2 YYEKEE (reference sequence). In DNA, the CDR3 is TGTGCCAGCAGCTTGTTAGGCGGGAGGGCCGTCAATGAGCAGTTCCTC. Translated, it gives CASSLLGGRAVNEQFL.

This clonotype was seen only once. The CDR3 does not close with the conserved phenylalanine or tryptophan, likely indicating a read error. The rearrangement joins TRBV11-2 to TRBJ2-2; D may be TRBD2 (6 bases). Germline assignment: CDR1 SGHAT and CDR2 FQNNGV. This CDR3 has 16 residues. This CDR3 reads CASSFTRTTNTGELFI. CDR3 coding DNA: TGTGCCAGCAGCTTCACACGGACTACGAACACCGGAGAGCTGTTTATT.

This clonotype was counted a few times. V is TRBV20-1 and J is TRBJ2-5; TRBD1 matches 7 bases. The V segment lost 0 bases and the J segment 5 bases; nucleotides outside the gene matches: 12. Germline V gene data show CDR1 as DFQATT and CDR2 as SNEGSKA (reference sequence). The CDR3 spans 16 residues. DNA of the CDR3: TGCAGTGCTAGAGATGGGACAGTCCTACGTAGGGAGACCCAGTACTTC. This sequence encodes CSARDGTVLRRETQYF.

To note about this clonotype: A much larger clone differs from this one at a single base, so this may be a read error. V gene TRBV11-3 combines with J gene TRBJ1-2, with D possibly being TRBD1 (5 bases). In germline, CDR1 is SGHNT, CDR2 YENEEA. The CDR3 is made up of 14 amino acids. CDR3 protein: CASSDRTWNYDYTF. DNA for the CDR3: TGTGCCAGCAGCGACCGGACATGGAACTATGACTACACCTTC. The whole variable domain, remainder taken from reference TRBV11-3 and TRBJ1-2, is EAGVVQSPRYKIIEKKQPVAFWCNPISGHNTLYWYLQNLGQGPELLIRYENEEAVDDSQLPKDRFSAERLKGVDSTLKIQPAELGDSAVYLCASSDRTWNYDYTFGSGTRLTVV.

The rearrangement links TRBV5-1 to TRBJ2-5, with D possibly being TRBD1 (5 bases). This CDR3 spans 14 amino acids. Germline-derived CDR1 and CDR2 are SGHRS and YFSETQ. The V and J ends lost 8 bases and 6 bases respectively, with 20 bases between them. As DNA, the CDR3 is TGCGCCAGGAGTCAAGGGTCAGGGAAAAAGACCCAGTACTTC. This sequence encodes CARSQGSGKKTQYF.

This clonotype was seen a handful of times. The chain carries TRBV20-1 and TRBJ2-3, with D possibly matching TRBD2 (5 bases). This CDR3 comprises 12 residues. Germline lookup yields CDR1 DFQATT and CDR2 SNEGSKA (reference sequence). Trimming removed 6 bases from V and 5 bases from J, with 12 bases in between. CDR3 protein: CSARRRGDTQYF. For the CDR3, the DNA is TGCAGTGCCCGCCGTCGGGGAGATACGCAGTATTTT.

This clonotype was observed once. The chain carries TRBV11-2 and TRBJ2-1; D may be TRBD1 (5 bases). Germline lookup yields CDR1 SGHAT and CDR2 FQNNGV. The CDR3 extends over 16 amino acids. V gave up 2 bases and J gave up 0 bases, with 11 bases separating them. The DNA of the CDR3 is TGTGCCAGCAGCTTAATGGGGCGAAGCTCCTACAATGAGCAGTTCTTC. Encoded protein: CASSLMGRSSYNEQFF.

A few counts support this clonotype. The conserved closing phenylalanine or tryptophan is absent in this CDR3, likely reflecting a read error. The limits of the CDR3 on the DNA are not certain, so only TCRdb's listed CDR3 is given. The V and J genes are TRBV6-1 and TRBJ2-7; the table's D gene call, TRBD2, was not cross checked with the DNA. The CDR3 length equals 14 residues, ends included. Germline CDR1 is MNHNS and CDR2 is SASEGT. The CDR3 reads CASSAPGLSYEHYS.